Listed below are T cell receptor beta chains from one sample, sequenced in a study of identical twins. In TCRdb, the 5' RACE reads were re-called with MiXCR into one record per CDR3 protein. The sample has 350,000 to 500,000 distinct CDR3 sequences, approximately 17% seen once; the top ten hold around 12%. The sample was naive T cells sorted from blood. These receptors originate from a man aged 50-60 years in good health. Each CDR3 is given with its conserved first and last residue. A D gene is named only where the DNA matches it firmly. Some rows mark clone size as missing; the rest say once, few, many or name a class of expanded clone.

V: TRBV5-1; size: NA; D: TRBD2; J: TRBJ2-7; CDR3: CASSWTSGGEQYF; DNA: TGCGCCAGCAGCTGGACTAGCGGGGGCGAGCAGTACTTC
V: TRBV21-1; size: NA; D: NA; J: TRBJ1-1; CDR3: CASSNQQENTEAFF; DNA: TGTGCCAGCAGCAATCAACAGGAGAACACTGAAGCTTTCTTT
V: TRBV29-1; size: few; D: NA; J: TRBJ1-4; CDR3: CSVPGGAGEKLFF; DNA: TGCAGCGTCCCGGGGGGGGCTGGTGAAAAACTGTTTTTT
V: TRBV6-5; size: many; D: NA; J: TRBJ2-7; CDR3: CASSFQGGQYF; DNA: TGTGCCAGCAGTTTTCAGGGAGGCCAGTACTTC
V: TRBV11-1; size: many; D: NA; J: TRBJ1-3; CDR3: CASSIEIQAAHSGNTIYF; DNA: TGTGCCAGCAGCATAGAGATCCAAGCAGCTCACTCTGGAAACACCATATATTTT
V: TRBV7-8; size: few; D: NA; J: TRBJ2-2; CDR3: CASRQGPGTGELFF; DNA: TGTGCCAGCAGGCAGGGGCCAGGGACCGGGGAGCTGTTTTTT
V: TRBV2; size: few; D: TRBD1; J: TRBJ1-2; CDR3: CARKRQGYGYTF; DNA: TGTGCCAGAAAGAGACAGGGGTATGGCTACACCTTC
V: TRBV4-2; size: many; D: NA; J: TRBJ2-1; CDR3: CASSPGRAANEQFF; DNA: TGTGCCAGCAGCCCCGGCCGGGCCGCAAATGAGCAGTTCTTC
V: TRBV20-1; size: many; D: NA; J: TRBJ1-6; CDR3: CSAREGVENSPLHF; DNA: TGCAGTGCTAGAGAGGGGGTGGAGAATTCACCCCTCCACTTT
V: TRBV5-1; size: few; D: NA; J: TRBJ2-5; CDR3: CASSLGQSTSTQYF; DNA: TGCGCCAGCAGCTTGGGGCAGTCCACGTCGACCCAGTACTTC
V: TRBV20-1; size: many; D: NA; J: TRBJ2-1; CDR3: CSANRGHPSNEQFF; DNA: TGCAGTGCTAATAGGGGACACCCTAGCAATGAGCAGTTCTTC
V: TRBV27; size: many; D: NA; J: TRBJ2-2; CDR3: CASSLLGVNTGELFF; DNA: TGTGCCAGCAGTTTACTGGGGGTTAACACCGGGGAGCTGTTTTTT
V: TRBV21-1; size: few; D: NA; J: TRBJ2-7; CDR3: CASSNIAYEQYF; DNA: TGTGCCAGCAGCAACATAGCCTACGAGCAGTACTTC
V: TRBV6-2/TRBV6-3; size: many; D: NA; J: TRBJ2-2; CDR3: CASSYDSGHPTGELFF; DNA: TGTGCCAGCAGTTACGATTCTGGGCACCCCACCGGGGAGCTGTTTTTT
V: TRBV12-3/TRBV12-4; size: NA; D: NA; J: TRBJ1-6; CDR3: CASSFQGRDSPLHF; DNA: TGTGCCAGCAGTTTCCAAGGACGGGATTCACCCCTCCACTTT
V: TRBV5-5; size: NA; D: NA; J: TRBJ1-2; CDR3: CASSLGGALGYTF; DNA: TGTGCCAGCAGCTTGGGAGGGGCTCTTGGCTACACCTTC
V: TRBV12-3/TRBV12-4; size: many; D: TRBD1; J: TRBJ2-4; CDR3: CASSFWDRGTPAKNIQYF; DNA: TGTGCCAGCAGTTTTTGGGACAGGGGGACCCCAGCCAAAAACATTCAGTACTTC
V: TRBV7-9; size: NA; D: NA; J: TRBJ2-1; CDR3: CASSLDGGYNEQFF; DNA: TGTGCCAGCAGCTTAGACGGGGGCTACAATGAGCAGTTCTTC
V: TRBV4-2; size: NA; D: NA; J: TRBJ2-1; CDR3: CASSQGGRGYNEQFF; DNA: TGTGCCAGCAGCCAAGGGGGGCGGGGTTACAATGAGCAGTTCTTC
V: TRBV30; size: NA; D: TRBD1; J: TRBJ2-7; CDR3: CAWSPGQGADEQYF; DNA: TGTGCCTGGAGCCCGGGGCAGGGGGCCGACGAGCAGTACTTC
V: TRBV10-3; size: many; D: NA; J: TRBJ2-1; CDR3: CAIKPTDSGYNEQFF; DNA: TGTGCCATCAAGCCGACAGATTCCGGCTACAATGAGCAGTTCTTC
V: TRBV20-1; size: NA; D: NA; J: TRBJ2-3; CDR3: CSAGPSDSTDTQYF; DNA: TGCAGTGCTGGTCCTAGCGATAGCACAGATACGCAGTATTTT
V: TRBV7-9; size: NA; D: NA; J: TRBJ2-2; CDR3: CASSLPRVTGELFF; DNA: TGTGCCAGCAGCTTACCCAGGGTTACCGGGGAGCTGTTTTTT
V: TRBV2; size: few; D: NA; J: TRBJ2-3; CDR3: CASLARTDTQYF; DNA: TGTGCCAGCCTAGCCCGCACAGATACGCAGTATTTT
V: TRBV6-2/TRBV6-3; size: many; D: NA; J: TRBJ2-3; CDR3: CASSRGGTDTQYF; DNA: TGTGCCAGCTCCAGAGGGGGCACAGATACGCAGTATTTT
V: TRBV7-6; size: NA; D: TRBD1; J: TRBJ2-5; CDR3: CAVRQGTNQETQYF; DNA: TGTGCCGTCCGACAGGGAACCAACCAAGAGACCCAGTACTTC
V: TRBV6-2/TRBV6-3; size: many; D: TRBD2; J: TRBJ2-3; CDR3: CASSTRLAGSKDTQYF; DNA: TGTGCCAGCAGCACCAGACTAGCGGGGAGCAAAGATACGCAGTATTTT
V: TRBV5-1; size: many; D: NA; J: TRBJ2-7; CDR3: CASSFGASAWEQYF; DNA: TGCGCCAGCAGCTTTGGTGCCTCCGCGTGGGAGCAGTACTTC
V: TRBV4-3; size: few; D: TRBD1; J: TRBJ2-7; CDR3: CASSHDRGHSYEQYF; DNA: TGCGCCAGCAGCCACGACAGGGGTCACTCCTACGAGCAGTACTTC
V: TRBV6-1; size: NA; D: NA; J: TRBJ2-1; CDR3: CASKGNPSEFYNEQFF; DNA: TGTGCCAGCAAGGGAAACCCTAGCGAGTTCTACAATGAGCAGTTCTTC
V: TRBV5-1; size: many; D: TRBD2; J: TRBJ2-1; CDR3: CASSSVPGLAGVNEQFF; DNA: TGCGCCAGCAGCTCCGTCCCGGGACTAGCGGGAGTGAATGAGCAGTTCTTC
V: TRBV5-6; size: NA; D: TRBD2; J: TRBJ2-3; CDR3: CASKTSGVSSTDTQYF; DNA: TGTGCCAGCAAGACTAGCGGAGTTTCTAGCACAGATACGCAGTATTTT